These 19 T cell receptor beta chains were all obtained from the same sample, sequenced in a study of CD8 T cells in ankylosing spondylitis. In TCRdb, the 5' RACE reads were re-called with MiXCR into one record per CDR3 protein. The sample has about 300,000 distinct CDR3 sequences, more than 9% seen once. Input material: blood, either unsorted or a sorted T cell fraction (not recorded which). These receptors all stem from a female donor with ankylosing spondylitis or in good health (not recorded which).

This clonotype was recorded many times. The chain is built from TRBV5-1 and TRBJ1-3, with TRBD1 matching 10 bases. The V and J ends lost 4 bases and 10 bases, in that order; junction bases with no gene match: 11. CDR1 is SGHRS and CDR2 is YFSETQ in the germline V gene. The CDR3 spans 15 residues. CDR3 sequence (DNA): TGCGCCAGCAGCCTGACGGGGACAGGGGTCGGAACCATATATTTT. Translation: CASSLTGTGVGTIYF.

This clonotype was observed many times. The genes are TRBV5-6 and TRBJ2-1, with a possible D match to TRBD1 (5 bases). From germline, CDR1 is SGHDT and CDR2 YYEEEE. Trimming stripped 4 bases from V and 10 bases from J, with 15 bases between. This CDR3 has 13 amino acids. The CDR3 loop reads CASSRTYDSEQFF. As DNA, the CDR3 is TGTGCCAGCAGCCGAACGTACGACAGCGAGCAGTTCTTC. Variable domain in full (rest from reference TRBV5-6 and TRBJ2-1): DAGVTQSPTHLIKTRGQQVTLRCSPKSGHDTVSWYQQALGQGPQFIFQYYEEEERQRGNFPDRFSGHQFPNYSSELNVNALLLGDSALYLCASSRTYDSEQFFGPGTRLTVL.

This chain links TRBV11-2 with TRBJ2-3, with 8 positions matching TRBD2. The germline gives CDR1 SGHAT, CDR2 FQNNGV. The CDR3 is 15 amino acids. The V segment lost 1 base and the J segment 2 bases; nucleotides outside the gene matches: 2. The DNA for the CDR3 is TGTGCCAGCAGCTTAGCCGGGAGGGCCACAGATACGCAGTATTTT. This codes for CASSLAGRATDTQYF.

This clonotype has ten or more counts. This chain links TRBV29-1 with TRBJ2-7; 8 nucleotides agree with TRBD1. CDR3 length: 12 amino acids. Germline assignment: CDR1 SQVTM and CDR2 ANQGSEA. V was pared by 5 bases and J by 6 bases, with 6 bases of the junction left unmatched. The CDR3 nucleotides are TGCAGCGTTAAAGGACAGGGCCGCGAGCAGTACTTC. Its protein is CSVKGQGREQYF.

The gene calls are TRBV7-6 and TRBJ1-6, with unresolved D. The CDR3 sequence is 15 residues long. The ends were cut back, 1 base at V and 5 bases at J, with 9 bases in the middle. Germline CDR1 and CDR2: SGHVS and FNYEAQ. The CDR3 here is CASSLEDSNNSPLHF. CDR3 bases: TGTGCCAGCAGCTTAGAGGATTCTAATAATTCACCCCTCCACTTT.

At least ten counts were recorded for this clonotype. This chain links TRBV20-1 with TRBJ1-5; maybe TRBD1 (6 bases). In germline, CDR1 is DFQATT, CDR2 SNEGSKA (reference sequence). Between the trimmed V and J ends, which lost 2 bases and 4 bases, there was a span of 15 bases. The CDR3 spans 15 residues. CDR3: CSARLRGTYNQPQHF. The CDR3 DNA is TGCAGTGCTAGACTTAGGGGGACGTATAATCAGCCCCAGCATTTT.

This clonotype was seen at least ten times. The chain couples TRBV29-1 to TRBJ2-7; TRBD1 agrees at 9 bases. CDR3 length equals 12 residues. V was clipped by 6 bases and J by 2 bases; unmatched bases: 2. Germline assignment: CDR1 SQVTM and CDR2 ANQGSEA. CDR3 DNA: TGCAGCGTGGGGACAGGGACCTACGAGCAGTACTTC. Amino acid sequence: CSVGTGTYEQYF.

This clonotype showed up many times. The CDR3 DNA is TGCAGTGCTAGAGAGACAGGTGCTCGGGACACTGAAGCTTTCTTT. It codes for CSARETGARDTEAFF. V usage is TRBV20-1 and J usage is TRBJ1-1; tentatively, D is TRBD1 (6 bases). The CDR3 contains 15 residues. Looked up from germline, CDR1 is DFQATT and CDR2 is SNEGSKA (reference sequence). Trimming left V 0 bases short and J 3 bases short, with 14 bases between.

Only a few counts were recorded for this clonotype. The chain couples TRBV9 to TRBJ1-2; D perhaps matches TRBD1 (6 bases). This CDR3 spans 15 amino acids. Between the trimmed V and J ends, which lost 3 bases and 5 bases, there was a span of 17 bases. Germline V gene lookup returns CDR1 SGDLS and CDR2 YYNGEE. CDR3 in amino acids: CASSGWGARQYGYTF. In DNA form, the CDR3 reads TGTGCCAGCAGCGGGTGGGGGGCCCGGCAATATGGCTACACCTTC. Looking up the rest from reference TRBV9 and TRBJ1-2 gives the full variable domain: DSGVTQTPKHLITATGQRVTLRCSPRSGDLSVYWYQQSLDQGLQFLIQYYNGEERAKGNILERFSAQQFPDLHSELNLSSLELGDSALYFCASSGWGARQYGYTFGSGTRLTVV.

This clonotype was found a few times. The chain couples TRBV28 to TRBJ1-1; no reliable D call. The CDR3 is made up of 12 amino acids. The V and J ends lost 1 base and 10 bases respectively, with 10 bases between them. The V gene's germline CDR1 is MDHEN and CDR2 SYDVKM. The CDR3 region has the DNA TGTGCCAGCAGTTTATCCCGAAACTCAGCTTTCTTT. Residues: CASSLSRNSAFF.

V is TRBV20-1 and J is TRBJ2-1, with 11 bases identical to TRBD2. This CDR3 contains 15 residues. Germline V gene data show CDR1 as DFQATT and CDR2 as SNEGSKA (reference sequence). Trimming at V came to 1 base and at J to 4 bases, leaving 3 bases not matched to a gene. CDR3 in DNA: TGCAGTGCTAGAGCCACTAGCGGGGGATACAATGAGCAGTTCTTC. Encoded protein: CSARATSGGYNEQFF.

This clonotype was detected ten times or more. J is TRBJ2-4 and V is TRBV6-1; 11 bases map to TRBD2. Germline V gene lookup returns CDR1 MNHNS and CDR2 SASEGT. Unmatched junction bases numbered 4, after V lost 6 bases and J lost 6 bases. This CDR3 has 14 residues. The CDR3 DNA is TGTGCCAGCAGCAACGGACTAGCGGGAAACATTCAGTACTTC. It encodes CASSNGLAGNIQYF.

This clonotype was detected a few times. The chain is built from TRBV5-1 and TRBJ2-2; D gene ambiguous. V was pared by 0 bases and J by 0 bases, with 9 bases between. Per the germline V gene, CDR1 is SGHRS and CDR2 is YFSETQ. The CDR3 consists of 16 residues. The CDR3 loop is CASSLASVANTGELFF. The CDR3 DNA is TGCGCCAGCAGCTTGGCCAGCGTAGCGAACACCGGGGAGCTGTTTTTT.

In this sample, this clonotype turned up many times. In DNA form, the CDR3 reads TGTGCCACCAGCAGACGACTAGCGGGAGTGACAGGGAATGAGCAGTTCTTC. Protein sequence: CATSRRLAGVTGNEQFF. This sequence joins TRBV15 and TRBJ2-1, with TRBD2 matching 12 bases. The germline CDR1 and CDR2 sequences are LNHNV and YYDKDF (reference sequence). This CDR3 region has 17 residues. V shed 2 bases and J 7 bases; nucleotides not matched to a gene: 9.

This clonotype was observed a handful of times. The chain uses TRBV3-1 and TRBJ1-3; TRBD1 is a possible D gene (5 bases). The CDR3 length is 16 residues. The V and J ends lost 4 bases and 2 bases respectively, with 15 bases between them. Germline assignment: CDR1 LGHDT and CDR2 YNNKEL (reference sequence). The DNA of the CDR3 is TGTGCCAGCAGCCCCTTCTCGGGGGAGCCTGGAAACACCATATATTTT. Translation: CASSPFSGEPGNTIYF. Supplemented by reference TRBV3-1 and TRBJ1-3, the full variable domain reads DTAVSQTPKYLVTQMGNDKSIKCEQNLGHDTMYWYKQDSKKFLKIMFSYNNKELIINETVPNRFSPKSPDKAHLNLHINSLELGDSAVYFCASSPFSGEPGNTIYFGEGSWLTVV.

The CDR3 sequence: CSARVGRNNSPLHF. The CDR3 bases are TGCAGTGCTAGAGTGGGCAGAAATAATTCACCCCTCCACTTT. V gene TRBV20-1 combines with J gene TRBJ1-6; D not resolved. The CDR3 extends over 14 amino acids. Trimming removed 1 base at V and 5 bases at J, with 9 bases between. CDR1 is DFQATT and CDR2 is SNEGSKA in the germline V gene (reference sequence).

This clonotype was found many times. The rearrangement links TRBV29-1 to TRBJ1-2; 7 bases line up with TRBD1. The CDR3 loop spans 12 amino acids. Looked up from germline, CDR1 is SQVTM and CDR2 is ANQGSEA. V trimming: 3 bases; J trimming: 5 bases; junction bases outside the gene matches: 3. The CDR3 loop reads CSVEGTAYGYTF. The CDR3 region has the DNA TGCAGCGTTGAGGGGACAGCGTATGGCTACACCTTC.

This clonotype came up many times. The CDR3, as DNA: TGTGCCAGCAGCTTAAGGTATCCAGGCCTGACGGAGCAGTTCTTC. Translating it yields CASSLRYPGLTEQFF. The V gene is TRBV11-2, the J gene TRBJ2-1; no clear D gene. This CDR3 region has 15 residues. Germline lookup yields CDR1 SGHAT and CDR2 FQNNGV. Trimming took 2 bases from V and 10 from J, leaving 18 bases between them.

The sample holds many counts of this clonotype. V usage is TRBV25-1 and J usage is TRBJ2-7, with D possibly matching TRBD2 (5 bases). V gave up 3 bases and J gave up 1 base, with 13 bases separating them. CDR1 and CDR2 from the germline V gene are MGHDK and SYGVNS. The CDR3 is 15 residues long. CDR3 in amino acids: CASSDAPGGSYEQYF. In DNA, the CDR3 is TGTGCCAGCAGTGACGCTCCAGGCGGGTCCTACGAGCAGTACTTC.